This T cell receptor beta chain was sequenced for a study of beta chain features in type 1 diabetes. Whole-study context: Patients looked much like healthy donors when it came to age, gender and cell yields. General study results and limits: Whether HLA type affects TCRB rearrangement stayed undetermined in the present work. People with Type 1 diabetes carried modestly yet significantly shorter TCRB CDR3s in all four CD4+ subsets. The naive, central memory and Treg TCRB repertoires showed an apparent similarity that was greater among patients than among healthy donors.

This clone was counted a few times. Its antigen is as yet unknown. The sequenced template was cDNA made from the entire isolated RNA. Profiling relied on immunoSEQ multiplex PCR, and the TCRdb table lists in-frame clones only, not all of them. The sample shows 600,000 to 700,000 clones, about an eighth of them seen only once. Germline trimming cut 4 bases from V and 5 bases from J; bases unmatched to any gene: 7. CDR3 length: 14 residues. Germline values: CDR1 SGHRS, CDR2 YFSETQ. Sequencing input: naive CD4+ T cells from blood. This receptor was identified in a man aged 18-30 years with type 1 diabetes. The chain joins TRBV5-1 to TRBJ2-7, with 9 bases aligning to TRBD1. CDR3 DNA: TGCGCCAGCAGCCCGGGACAGGGAGTAAACGAGCAGTACTTC. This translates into CASSPGQGVNEQYF. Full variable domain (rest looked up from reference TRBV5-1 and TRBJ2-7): KAGVTQTPRYLIKTRGQQVTLSCSPISGHRSVSWYQQTPGQGLQFLFEYFSETQRNKGNFPGRFSGRQFSNSRSEMNVSTLELGDSALYLCASSPGQGVNEQYFGPGTRLTVT.